Listed here are 25 T cell receptor beta chains from one sample, sequenced in a study of T cells in localized non-small cell lung cancer. TCRdb's table, derived via immunoSEQ multiplex PCR, lists solely in-frame clones and lacks some. The table has about 35,000 clones, around 93% seen once; the top ten hold 12%. Sequenced material: peripheral blood mononuclear cells, taken before any cancer treatment. Receptors were obtained from a female donor at least 60 years old with stage II lung adenocarcinoma.

This sequence joins TRBV6-5 and TRBJ1-5; D might be TRBD1 (5 bases). This CDR3 has 14 amino acids. The V gene's germline CDR1 is MNHEY and CDR2 SVGAGI. Trimming stripped 3 bases from V and 4 bases from J, with 10 bases between. CDR3 amino acids: CASSYQGSNQPQHF. The CDR3 nucleotides are TGTGCCAGCAGTTATCAGGGTAGTAATCAGCCCCAGCATTTT.

The chain joins TRBV19 to TRBJ2-3; TRBD2 matches at 12 bases. This CDR3 is 17 amino acids long. V dropped 3 bases and J dropped 1; count of bases not matched to a gene: 5. CDR1 LNHDA and CDR2 SQIVND come from the germline V gene (reference sequence). The DNA for the CDR3 is TGTGCCAGTAGTATCCGGACTAGCGGGGTAGGCACAGATACGCAGTATTTT. Its protein is CASSIRTSGVGTDTQYF.

As regards this clone: This CDR3 is also generated by other DNA sequences in the sample. This rearrangement joins TRBV7-9 to TRBJ1-1; the D is unclear. V was trimmed by 1 base and J by 2 bases, leaving 5 bases between them. The CDR3 runs to 13 residues. Germline V lookup: CDR1 SEHNR, CDR2 FQNEAQ (reference sequence). CDR3 protein: CASSLDSNTEAFF. The CDR3 DNA reads TGTGCCAGCAGCTTAGACAGTAACACTGAAGCTTTCTTT.

This sequence joins TRBV6-6 and TRBJ2-7, with no clear D. Trimming left V 4 bases short and J 0 bases short, with 7 bases between. Per germline, CDR1 MNHNY and CDR2 SVGAGI (reference sequence). The CDR3 consists of 13 residues. The CDR3 sequence: CASSFSSSYEQYF. CDR3 bases: TGTGCCAGCAGTTTTTCAAGCTCCTACGAGCAGTACTTC.

The V gene is TRBV27, the J gene TRBJ2-7; tentatively, D is TRBD1 (5 bases). Germline V lookup: CDR1 MNHEY, CDR2 SMNVEV (reference sequence). Trimming pared 6 bases from V and 4 bases from J, leaving 16 bases between. The CDR3 loop spans 14 amino acids. DNA for the CDR3: TGTGCCAGCAGCCAGGGTCCCAACCCTTACGAGCAGTACTTC. Translation gives CASSQGPNPYEQYF.

The chain employs TRBV6-5 and TRBJ1-1, with D maybe TRBD1 (6 bases). V was trimmed by 10 bases and J by 1 base, leaving 13 bases between them. Germline values: CDR1 MNHEY, CDR2 SVGAGI. This CDR3 comprises 13 residues. This CDR3 is CATHRESNTEAFF. The CDR3 bases are TGTGCCACTCACAGGGAATCGAACACTGAAGCTTTCTTT.

This clone has a single count. The chain is built from TRBV10-3 and TRBJ2-5; 9 bases map to TRBD1. TRBJ2-7 matches the DNA end more closely, so the J call is doubtful. Germline lookup yields CDR1 ENHRY and CDR2 SYGVKD. This CDR3 is built from 15 residues. CDR3 loop: CAISVDRGAFYEQYF. CDR3 coding DNA: TGTGCCATCAGTGTGGACAGGGGAGCTTTCTACGAGCAGTACTTC.

In this sample, this clone turned up once. The gene calls are TRBV28 and TRBJ1-5, with D possibly being TRBD1 (6 bases). Trimming stripped 0 bases from V and 3 bases from J, with 18 bases between. Germline assignment: CDR1 MDHEN and CDR2 SYDVKM. The CDR3 covers 18 residues. CDR3 loop: CASSLWQGLALINQPQHF. As DNA, the CDR3 is TGTGCCAGCAGTTTATGGCAGGGGCTAGCACTTATCAATCAGCCCCAGCATTTT.

CDR3 sequence (DNA): TGTGCCAGCAGCTTAGTTGGGACAGTAAGCTCTGGGGCCAACGTCCTGACTTTC. Protein sequence: CASSLVGTVSSGANVLTF. The chain links TRBV7-2 to TRBJ2-6, with 7 bases lining up with TRBD1. This CDR3 is built from 18 residues. Germline lookup yields CDR1 SGHTA and CDR2 FQGNSA. V lost 1 base, J lost 0 bases, and 6 bases stayed unmatched.

This clone has only one observation. The rearrangement uses TRBV18 and TRBJ2-1; 7 nucleotides align to TRBD1. In germline, CDR1 is KGHSH, CDR2 LQKENI. V shed 1 base and J 2 bases; nucleotides not matched to a gene: 2. The CDR3 totals 15 residues. The DNA of the CDR3 is TGTGCCAGCTCACCACAGGGGGCCACCTACAATGAGCAGTTCTTC. It yields the protein CASSPQGATYNEQFF.

The J gene is TRBJ2-7, the V gene TRBV28; 8 bases agree with TRBD1. The CDR3 runs 13 residues. Germline CDR1 reads MDHEN; CDR2 reads SYDVKM. The J segment lost 5 bases and the V segment lost 8 bases, leaving 8 bases of the junction unmatched. CDR3 bases: TGTGCCAGCCAGACAGGGGACGGGAACGAGCAGTACTTC. It translates to CASQTGDGNEQYF.

CDR3 nucleotide sequence: TGTGCCAGCAGTCCCGGGACTAGCGGGTCCTACTCCTACGAGCAGTACTTC. Encoded protein: CASSPGTSGSYSYEQYF. V is TRBV5-4 and J is TRBJ2-7; 12 bases fit TRBD2. The V gene end was trimmed by 5 bases and the J gene end by 0 bases; junction bases not matched to a gene: 9. The CDR3 contains 17 residues. Germline CDR1 is SGHNT and CDR2 is YYREEE (reference sequence).

The V gene is TRBV6-6, the J gene TRBJ1-5; D is unresolved. Trimming removed 1 base at V and 4 bases at J, with 11 bases between. Germline V gene lookup returns CDR1 MNHNY and CDR2 SVGAGI (reference sequence). The CDR3 has 15 amino acids. The CDR3 DNA follows: TGTGCCAGCAGTTACTATCGGGCAGATAATCAGCCCCAGCATTTT. The encoded protein is CASSYYRADNQPQHF.

This chain links TRBV2 with TRBJ2-3; D perhaps matches TRBD1 (5 bases). The germline V gene encodes CDR1 SNHLY and CDR2 FYNNEI. The CDR3 totals 12 residues. V gave up 9 bases and J gave up 5 bases, with 12 bases separating them. CDR3 coding DNA: TGTGCCAGTAGTCTAGGGGAAGATACGCAGTATTTT. Translation: CASSLGEDTQYF.

The chain links TRBV5-1 to TRBJ2-3; D remains unclear. In germline, CDR1 is SGHRS, CDR2 YFSETQ. With 7 bases removed from V and 2 bases from J, the gap between germline ends came to 26 bases. The CDR3 consists of 18 residues. The CDR3 sequence is CASRIGLHPQDLTDTQYF. The CDR3 DNA follows: TGCGCCAGCCGTATTGGCCTCCACCCCCAGGACCTCACAGATACGCAGTATTTT.

The rearrangement links TRBV6-6 to TRBJ1-5, with 10 bases identical to TRBD1. V shed 4 bases and J 5 bases; nucleotides not matched to a gene: 8. The CDR3 sequence is 16 residues long. Germline V gene data show CDR1 as MNHNY and CDR2 as SVGAGI (reference sequence). The CDR3 DNA follows: TGTGCCAGCAGTTCTCCCACCGGGACAGGGGATCAGCCCCAGCATTTT. Amino acids: CASSSPTGTGDQPQHF.

The chain recombines TRBV27 with TRBJ2-7, with 9 bases aligning to TRBD1. Trimming removed 6 bases from V and 6 bases from J; junction bases left unmatched: 12. The CDR3 has 15 amino acids. Germline V gives CDR1 MNHEY, CDR2 SMNVEV (reference sequence). The CDR3 bases are TGTGCCAGCAGAAAAACCGGGACAGGGCCCCTCGAGCAGTACTTC. Translated, it gives CASRKTGTGPLEQYF.

The chain combines TRBV29-1 with TRBJ2-7; the D is unclear. There are 11 residues in the CDR3. CDR1 and CDR2 from the germline V gene are SQVTM and ANQGSEA. V lost 5 bases and J lost 3, with 8 bases in between. The CDR3 DNA reads as TGCAGCGTTTCCAGGAACTACGAGCAGTACTTC. It codes for CSVSRNYEQYF.

CDR3 nucleotide sequence: TGTGCCAGCAGCTTATCAGGGCAATATGGCTACACCTTC. Its translation is CASSLSGQYGYTF. The gene calls are TRBV7-9 and TRBJ1-2; D might be TRBD1 (5 bases). The CDR3 sequence is 13 residues long. Trimming shortened V by 2 bases and J by 5 bases, and 9 bases separated the two germline ends. Per the germline V gene, CDR1 is SEHNR and CDR2 is FQNEAQ (reference sequence).

The rearrangement joins TRBV9 to TRBJ2-7, with no clear D. Trimming left V 0 bases short and J 2 bases short, with 6 bases between. CDR3 length: 13 amino acids. The germline gives CDR1 SGDLS, CDR2 YYNGEE. The CDR3 reads CASSVGPAYEQYF. CDR3 bases: TGTGCCAGCAGCGTAGGTCCCGCCTACGAGCAGTACTTC.

The rearrangement uses TRBV5-1 and TRBJ1-1; possibly TRBD1 for D (5 bases). The germline gives CDR1 SGHRS, CDR2 YFSETQ. The CDR3 has 15 amino acids. V lost 4 bases and J lost 0, with 13 bases in between. This CDR3 reads CASSPSLQVNTEAFF. CDR3 sequence (DNA): TGCGCCAGCAGCCCGAGCTTACAGGTGAACACTGAAGCTTTCTTT. Using reference TRBV5-1 and TRBJ1-1 for the parts outside the CDR3, the full variable domain is KAGVTQTPRYLIKTRGQQVTLSCSPISGHRSVSWYQQTPGQGLQFLFEYFSETQRNKGNFPGRFSGRQFSNSRSEMNVSTLELGDSALYLCASSPSLQVNTEAFFGQGTRLTVV.

The V and J genes are TRBV5-1 and TRBJ1-1; D perhaps matches TRBD1 (6 bases). The CDR3 is 16 residues long. Germline CDR1 and CDR2: SGHRS and YFSETQ. V lost 2 bases and J lost 0, with 14 bases in between. In DNA, the CDR3 is TGCGCCAGCAGCTTTGGATGGACAGCCTTGAACACTGAAGCTTTCTTT. Protein sequence: CASSFGWTALNTEAFF.

The chain employs TRBV7-8 and TRBJ1-3; D is perhaps TRBD1 (6 bases). This CDR3 is 13 amino acids long. Germline V gene lookup returns CDR1 SGHVS and CDR2 FQNEAQ. With 1 base removed from V and 7 bases from J, the gap between germline ends came to 8 bases. The CDR3 DNA reads as TGTGCCAGCAGCTTAGGGAGGGGGAACACCATATATTTT. Translation gives CASSLGRGNTIYF.

V usage is TRBV7-9 and J usage is TRBJ1-6; 9 nucleotides align to TRBD1. V shed 6 bases, J shed 10 bases, and the junction held 7 bases outside the gene matches. In germline, CDR1 is SEHNR, CDR2 FQNEAQ (reference sequence). This CDR3 spans 14 amino acids. This CDR3 reads CASSLDRGRSPLHF. The CDR3 coding sequence is TGTGCCAGCAGTCTTGACAGGGGGAGATCACCCCTCCACTTT.

This clone was recorded once. The chain recombines TRBV28 with TRBJ1-2; maybe TRBD1 (5 bases). Per the germline V gene, CDR1 is MDHEN and CDR2 is SYDVKM. V lost 8 bases and J lost 0, with 10 bases in between. The CDR3 runs to 13 residues. As DNA, the CDR3 is TGTGCCAGCTTTGACAGCGCTAACTATGGCTACACCTTC. It is translated as CASFDSANYGYTF.